The clone carrying this T cell receptor (beta chain) showed up many times. The antigen remains undetermined. This record belongs to a study of T cells after yellow fever vaccination. General study findings and limits: Clones that expanded after primary vaccination mostly reappeared after the booster (roughly 96% CD4, 70% to 90% CD8).

V lost 0 bases and J 2 bases, leaving 11 bases between the germline ends. The CDR3 length is 15 residues. Germline CDR1 reads MNHEY; CDR2 reads SVGAGI. TCRdb analysed the 5' RACE reads with MiXCR anew, one entry per CDR3 protein. In the table there are 120,000 or so distinct CDR3 sequences, about 6.8% of which are singletons. This clonotype was sampled from a man aged 18 to 29 who received the YFV17D yellow fever vaccine. The source was CD4+ T cells sorted from PBMCs, collected around 45 days after the first yellow fever vaccination. The J gene is TRBJ2-7, the V gene TRBV6-5, with D possibly TRBD2 on 6 matching bases. The CDR3 DNA is TGTGCCAGCAGTTACTCGATGCGGGGTCCCTACGAGCAGTACTTC. Translation: CASSYSMRGPYEQYF.